These 29 T cell receptor beta chains originate from one sample sequenced in a study of blood T cell repertoires in COVID-19 (dated by TCRdb to the early 2020s). Library creation used the immunoSEQ multiplex PCR assay. The source is immuneACCESS, and TCRdb retained only in-frame sequences with V and J called. Part of the clones is not carried over; for the studies checked, unresolved V genes explain less than half of this, and the remainder is unexplained. The sample table records approximately 280,000 clones; 80% to 90% of these occur just once. Roughly 9.6% of the sample belongs to the ten largest clones. The sequencing input was peripheral blood. The receptors were gathered from a woman in her sixties or seventies with acute or convalescent COVID-19.

J is TRBJ1-6 and V is TRBV30; D may be TRBD1 (6 bases). V was shortened by 2 bases and J by 8 bases, with 13 bases between the two germline ends. The CDR3 has 14 residues. Germline V lookup: CDR1 GTSNPN, CDR2 SVGIG (reference sequence). The CDR3 coding sequence is TGTGCCTGGAGTCCGGGGACACTCGATTCACCCCTCCACTTT. It specifies CAWSPGTLDSPLHF.

V and J are TRBV6-5 and TRBJ2-7, with 7 bases matching TRBD1. The CDR3 has 14 residues. V lost 6 bases and J lost 3; bases outside the gene matches: 8. Germline lookup yields CDR1 MNHEY and CDR2 SVGAGI. The DNA for the CDR3 is TGTGCCAGCAGAGATACAGGGGAGTTCTACGAGCAGTACTTC. Protein product: CASRDTGEFYEQYF.

In its sample, this clone was seen a few times. The chain employs TRBV6-5 and TRBJ1-1; D gene uncertain. The V end lost 3 bases, the J end lost 2 bases, and 13 bases lay between the germline ends. Germline V gives CDR1 MNHEY, CDR2 SVGAGI. The length of the CDR3 is 15 residues. CDR3 loop: CASSYLRTGNTEAFF. As DNA, the CDR3 is TGTGCCAGCAGTTATCTCCGGACGGGAAACACTGAAGCTTTCTTT.

The DNA for the CDR3 is TGTGCCAGCAGCTTCTCAGGGCTCGATCAGCCCCAGCATTTT. It specifies CASSFSGLDQPQHF. The chain links TRBV5-5 to TRBJ1-5, with D maybe TRBD1 (5 bases). Trimming took off 2 bases at V and 5 bases at J, with 11 bases between the two ends. The CDR3 consists of 14 residues. Germline V gene sequence: CDR1 SGHKS, CDR2 YYEKEE (reference sequence).

V usage is TRBV6-6 and J usage is TRBJ2-3; tentative D call: TRBD1 (6 bases). CDR3 size: 15 residues. Germline CDR1 MNHNY, CDR2 SVGAGI (reference sequence). V was trimmed by 8 bases and J by 1 base, leaving 16 bases between them. DNA for the CDR3: TGTGCCAGCGGGGGACACTTCGGGGGCACAGATACGCAGTATTTT. This encodes CASGGHFGGTDTQYF.

The chain recombines TRBV14 with TRBJ1-3; unclear D gene. The CDR3 has 15 residues. Germline loops: CDR1 SGHDN, CDR2 FVKESK. V gave up 4 bases and J gave up 6 bases, with 16 bases separating them. The CDR3 DNA reads as TGTGCCAGCAGCCGAGTTCTATCGCATACAAACACCATATATTTT. Translating gives CASSRVLSHTNTIYF.

This chain joins TRBV14 and TRBJ1-2; no clear D. Looked up from germline, CDR1 is SGHDN and CDR2 is FVKESK. V was shortened by 0 bases and J by 0 bases, with 8 bases between the two germline ends. The CDR3 has 15 amino acids. The CDR3: CASSQELFPNYGYTF. CDR3 DNA sequence: TGTGCCAGCAGCCAAGAGCTATTCCCTAACTATGGCTACACCTTC.

The genes are TRBV18 and TRBJ2-3; TRBD2 matches at 11 bases. After removal of 3 bases from V and 0 bases from J, the junction contained 8 bases not matched to a gene. Germline CDR1 and CDR2: KGHSH and LQKENI. This CDR3 comprises 18 residues. The CDR3 DNA sequence: TGTGCCAGCTCACCCGGGCTAGCGGGGGGAGAAAGCACAGATACGCAGTATTTT. As protein: CASSPGLAGGESTDTQYF.

CDR3 loop: CASSLTTNTEAFF. Written as DNA, the CDR3 is TGTGCCAGCAGCTTAACTACGAACACTGAAGCTTTCTTT. The chain is built from TRBV11-2 and TRBJ1-1; D is unclear. Germline V gene data show CDR1 as SGHAT and CDR2 as FQNNGV. The CDR3 contains 13 residues. Trimming took 2 bases from V and 1 from J, leaving 5 bases between them. Supplemented by reference TRBV11-2 and TRBJ1-1, the full variable domain reads EAGVAQSPRYKIIEKRQSVAFWCNPISGHATLYWYQQILGQGPKLLIQFQNNGVVDDSQLPKDRFSAERLKGVDSTLKIQPAKLEDSAVYLCASSLTTNTEAFFGQGTRLTVV.

V and J are TRBV2 and TRBJ2-3, with D tentatively TRBD1 (6 bases). Trimming pared 8 bases from V and 3 bases from J, leaving 18 bases between. Germline lookup yields CDR1 SNHLY and CDR2 FYNNEI. This CDR3 has 15 amino acids. CDR3 in amino acids: CASSRRGFVTDTQYF. The CDR3 DNA sequence: TGTGCCAGCTCCCGAAGGGGGTTTGTAACAGATACGCAGTATTTT.

The chain carries TRBV18 and TRBJ1-2, with 9 nucleotides matching TRBD1. Germline trimming cut 6 bases from V and 6 bases from J; bases unmatched to any gene: 5. Germline V CDR1 and CDR2: KGHSH, LQKENI. The length of the CDR3 is 13 residues. CDR3 nucleotides: TGTGCCAGCTCGCGACAGGGGGAGGATGGCTACACCTTC. It is translated as CASSRQGEDGYTF.

Here the CDR3 DNA reads TGTGCCATCAGGATGGGCGGGGGGGACACTGAAGCTTTCTTT. Its translation: CAIRMGGGDTEAFF. The rearrangement joins TRBV10-3 to TRBJ1-1; perhaps TRBD1 as D (5 bases). Trimming left V 6 bases short and J 3 bases short, with 14 bases between. This CDR3 region has 14 residues. Looked up from germline, CDR1 is ENHRY and CDR2 is SYGVKD.

The chain recombines TRBV6-5 with TRBJ1-2; 11 bases match TRBD1. The CDR3 sequence is 15 residues long. The germline V gene encodes CDR1 MNHEY and CDR2 SVGAGI. The ends lost 5 bases at V and 5 bases at J; junction bases unmatched: 7. CDR3 region: CASSLGQGAWYGYTF. CDR3 coding DNA: TGTGCCAGCAGTCTCGGACAGGGGGCTTGGTATGGCTACACCTTC.

This chain joins TRBV3-1 (or the pseudogene TRBV3-2) and TRBJ2-1; D possibly corresponds to TRBD2 (6 bases). Trimming took off 4 bases at V and 10 bases at J, with 11 bases between the two ends. Germline V CDR1 and CDR2: LGHDT, YNNKEL (reference sequence). This CDR3 contains 12 residues. CDR3 amino acids: CASSPLEGEQFF. CDR3 coding DNA: TGTGCCAGCAGCCCCTTGGAGGGAGAGCAGTTCTTC.

This chain links TRBV5-6 with TRBJ1-2; 7 bases map to TRBD1. V shed 0 bases and J 8 bases; nucleotides not matched to a gene: 7. Germline-derived CDR1 and CDR2 are SGHDT and YYEEEE. The CDR3 is 14 amino acids. The CDR3 sequence is CASSLADRDHGYTF. As DNA, the CDR3 is TGTGCCAGCAGCTTGGCCGACAGGGATCACGGCTACACCTTC. Together with reference TRBV5-6 and TRBJ1-2, the CDR3 gives the full variable domain: DAGVTQSPTHLIKTRGQQVTLRCSPKSGHDTVSWYQQALGQGPQFIFQYYEEEERQRGNFPDRFSGHQFPNYSSELNVNALLLGDSALYLCASSLADRDHGYTFGSGTRLTVV.

The V and J genes are TRBV7-3 and TRBJ1-2; 7 bases map to TRBD1. The CDR3 loop spans 14 amino acids. Germline CDR1 reads SGHTA; CDR2 reads FQGTGA. Unmatched junction bases numbered 4, after V lost 5 bases and J lost 1 base. The CDR3 loop is CASSPGQLNYGYTF. The CDR3 region has the DNA TGTGCCAGCAGCCCGGGACAGCTTAACTATGGCTACACCTTC. The complete variable domain, with remaining parts taken from reference TRBV7-3 and TRBJ1-2, reads GAGVSQTPSNKVTEKGKYVELRCDPISGHTALYWYRQSLGQGPEFLIYFQGTGAADDSGLPNDRFFAVRPEGSVSTLKIQRTERGDSAVYLCASSPGQLNYGYTFGSGTRLTVV.

V usage is TRBV5-6 and J usage is TRBJ1-3; D may be TRBD1 (6 bases). The germline V and J ends were trimmed by 1 base and 4 bases, with 9 bases remaining between them. This CDR3 has 14 residues. Germline V gene data show CDR1 as SGHDT and CDR2 as YYEEEE. The CDR3 region has the DNA TGTGCCAGCAGCTTGATCAGGGGCGGAAACACCATATATTTT. Its translation: CASSLIRGGNTIYF.

CDR3 sequence reads: CASSTGDQETQYF. CDR3 nucleotide sequence: TGCGCCAGCAGCACCGGGGACCAAGAGACCCAGTACTTC. The V call is TRBV5-1, the J call TRBJ2-5; weak D call: TRBD2 (5 bases). The ends were cut back, 4 bases at V and 0 bases at J, with 7 bases in the middle. Germline CDR1 reads SGHRS; CDR2 reads YFSETQ. This CDR3 is built from 13 residues.

The rearrangement joins TRBV29-1 to TRBJ2-5; no clear D. With 4 bases removed from V and 3 bases from J, the gap between germline ends came to 9 bases. CDR3 length: 12 amino acids. CDR1 is SQVTM and CDR2 is ANQGSEA in the germline V gene. The CDR3 loop is CSVVGQEETQYF. The CDR3 region has the DNA TGCAGCGTTGTAGGTCAGGAAGAGACCCAGTACTTC.

The table lists this clone with a few counts. The chain has TRBV2 and TRBJ2-5; D unresolved. The germline CDR1 and CDR2 sequences are SNHLY and FYNNEI. The V end was cut by 6 bases, the J end by 1 base, with 6 bases between. This CDR3 has 12 amino acids. CDR3 in DNA: TGTGCCAGCAGACTCCTCCAAGAGACCCAGTACTTC. Translation gives CASRLLQETQYF.

The chain couples TRBV5-1 to TRBJ1-1; 7 nucleotides line up with TRBD1. J lost 4 bases, V lost 0 bases, and 3 bases had no gene match. CDR3 length equals 14 residues. Germline CDR1 is SGHRS and CDR2 is YFSETQ. As DNA, the CDR3 is TGCGCCAGCAGCTTGGCAGGGGGGCGCACTGAAGCTTTCTTT. Translated, it gives CASSLAGGRTEAFF.

The V call is TRBV27, the J call TRBJ1-1, with D maybe TRBD1 (6 bases). CDR1 MNHEY and CDR2 SMNVEV come from the germline V gene (reference sequence). Trimming shortened V by 6 bases and J by 11 bases, and 22 bases separated the two germline ends. This CDR3 comprises 14 residues. The CDR3 bases are TGTGCCAGCAGGGCGTTAAGCAGGGGTTATGTGGCTTTCTTT. This encodes CASRALSRGYVAFF.

V is TRBV2 and J is TRBJ2-3; 11 bases are shared with TRBD2. The CDR3 length is 15 residues. V dropped 5 bases and J dropped 3; count of bases not matched to a gene: 4. Germline lookup yields CDR1 SNHLY and CDR2 FYNNEI. The CDR3 region is CASSSSGGVTDTQYF. In nucleotides, the CDR3 is TGTGCCAGCAGTAGTAGCGGGGGGGTGACAGATACGCAGTATTTT.

The chain recombines TRBV5-4 with TRBJ2-3; the match to TRBD2 covers 11 bases. Germline V gene sequence: CDR1 SGHNT, CDR2 YYREEE (reference sequence). With 3 bases clipped from V and 6 bases from J, the junction kept 12 bases outside the gene matches. The CDR3 spans 17 residues. The chain's CDR3 is CASSYYSTSGAADTQYF. The CDR3 coding sequence is TGTGCCAGCAGCTACTATTCGACTAGCGGGGCAGCGGATACGCAGTATTTT.

The genes are TRBV7-8 and TRBJ2-2; a weak D match, TRBD1 (6 bases). V shed 1 base and J shed 7 bases, with 13 bases lying between them. From germline, CDR1 is SGHVS and CDR2 FQNEAQ. The CDR3 has 15 amino acids. CDR3 protein: CASSLVTGKVGELFF. The CDR3 nucleotides read TGTGCCAGCAGCTTAGTAACAGGGAAGGTCGGGGAGCTGTTTTTT.

The chain employs TRBV7-9 and TRBJ1-1; D might be TRBD1 (6 bases). V shed 1 base and J shed 5 bases, with 14 bases lying between them. Germline CDR1 is SEHNR and CDR2 is FQNEAQ (reference sequence). There are 15 residues in the CDR3. CDR3 nucleotides: TGTGCCAGCAGCTTAGATCGGGGGGCAGGAACTGAAGCTTTCTTT. Translated: CASSLDRGAGTEAFF.

The chain is built from TRBV19 and TRBJ2-7, with TRBD1 matching over 9 bases. V lost 5 bases and J lost 4; bases outside the gene matches: 6. Per germline, CDR1 LNHDA and CDR2 SQIVND (reference sequence). The CDR3 loop spans 14 amino acids. CDR3 nucleotides: TGTGCCAGTAGTGTCGGGACAGGGCGGTACGAGCAGTACTTC. As protein: CASSVGTGRYEQYF.

V is TRBV6-5 and J is TRBJ2-1, with a weak D call TRBD1 (6 bases). The V end was cut by 8 bases, the J end by 6 bases, with 17 bases between. Germline V lookup: CDR1 MNHEY, CDR2 SVGAGI. There are 14 residues in the CDR3. For the CDR3, the DNA is TGTGCCAGCCTCGCCGAGGACAGAATCAATGAGCAGTTCTTC. Protein sequence: CASLAEDRINEQFF.

The rearrangement links TRBV5-1 to TRBJ2-7; 7 bases are a match to TRBD1. The CDR3 has 14 amino acids. The V gene end was trimmed by 2 bases and the J gene end by 7 bases; junction bases not matched to a gene: 9. Looked up from germline, CDR1 is SGHRS and CDR2 is YFSETQ. The CDR3 DNA sequence: TGCGCCAGCAGCTTACAGGGGCCCTCGGGGGAGCAGTACTTC. Translated, it gives CASSLQGPSGEQYF.